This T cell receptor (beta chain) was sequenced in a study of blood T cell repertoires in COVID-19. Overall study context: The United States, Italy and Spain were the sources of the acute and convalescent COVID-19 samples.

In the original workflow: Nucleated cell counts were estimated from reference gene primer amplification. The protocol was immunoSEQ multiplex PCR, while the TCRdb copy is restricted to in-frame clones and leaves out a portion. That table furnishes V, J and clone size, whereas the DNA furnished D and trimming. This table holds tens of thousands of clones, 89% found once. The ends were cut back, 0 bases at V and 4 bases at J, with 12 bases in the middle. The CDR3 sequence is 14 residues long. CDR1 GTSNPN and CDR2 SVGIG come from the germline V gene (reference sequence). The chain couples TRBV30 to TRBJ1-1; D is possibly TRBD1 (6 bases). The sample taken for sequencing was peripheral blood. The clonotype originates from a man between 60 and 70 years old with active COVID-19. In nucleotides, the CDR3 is TGTGCCTGGAGTGTGTGGGGGCGGGCCACTGAAGCTTTCTTT. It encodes CAWSVWGRATEAFF.